This TCR beta chain was found in a study of tumor-infiltrating T cells and Merkel cell polyomavirus listed by TCRdb under 2017. General notes on the study: CD8+ T cells specific for the Merkel cell polyomavirus KLL epitope were examined in Merkel cell carcinoma patients. Most whole-tumor samples were obtained as 25-micron curls cut from formalin-fixed, paraffin-embedded tissue blocks. The therapies patients received were varied and non-standardized, including chemotherapy, radiation and immunotherapies. Across the study, one tumor sample was obtained as a frozen nodal tumor digest and one as a flash-frozen core biopsy of a metastasis. Disease stage at presentation varied among the patients, and patient follow-up lasted a median of 2.7 years, ranging from roughly 1.1 to 6.0 years. In 14 to 15 samples, KLL-tetramer-sorted cells taken from blood or tumor-infiltrating lymphocytes underwent TRB sequencing, as did about eleven matched whole-tumor samples.

The library was generated by the immunoSEQ multiplex PCR assay. Adaptive Biotechnologies (Seattle, WA) carried out the genomic DNA extraction, TRB sequencing and normalization. In the paper's pipeline: Clonality was calculated as one minus the Shannon entropy of productive TRB sequences, normalized by log2 of unique productive sequences. KLL-specific clonotypes in tumors were identified by matching TCRbeta CDR3 amino acid sequences to those from the tetramer-sorted sample of each patient. The source is immuneACCESS, and TCRdb retained only in-frame sequences with V and J called. Part of the clones is not carried over; for the studies checked, unresolved V genes explain less than half of this, and the remainder is unexplained. That table is the source of V, J and clone size, and D and trimming were worked out from the DNA. The sample includes more than 20,000 clones, with about 90% observed a single time. The top ten clones comprise approximately 3% of the sample.

Turning to this clone: Its antigen remains undetermined. No clone much larger than this one lies a single base away; base qualities are absent.

Robust positive staining for Merkel cell polyomavirus Large T antigen was observed by immunohistochemistry in the tumors of all patients. The study included around 11 Merkel cell carcinoma patients whose blood and/or cultured TIL contained robust KLL-tetramer+ populations exceeding 0.04% of CD8+ T cells. Every patient was Caucasian, and patient ages had a median of 65 years and ranged from about 45 to 80 years. Lymph node tumors were analyzed for patients with unknown primaries presenting with nodal disease, or where primary tissue was insufficient. Study-wide findings and limitations: The small sample size of the study (n of about twelve patients) is a limitation. Significantly improved MCC-specific survival was associated with a higher intratumoral fraction of KLL-specific T cells (about 1.8-20% versus 0-0.14%). A significant MCC-specific survival advantage (P = 0.0051) was associated with tumors having more unique KLL-specific clonotypes (roughly 5-110 vs 0-3). Because only a single viral epitope was studied, T cells directed against other Merkel cell polyomavirus epitopes were not captured. KLL-specific TRB repertoires proved diverse and largely private: among several hundred unique sequences, only one clonotype was public, and a couple of patients shared that clonotype.

V gives up 5 bases and J gives up 3 bases, and the segment between their germline ends measures 12 bases. The CDR3, from cysteine to phenylalanine, totals 14 residues. Solely the CDR3 DNA is kept, with 42 bases framed from the first base. CDR1 and CDR2, per the germline V gene, are SGHRS and YFSETQ. The rearrangement combines TRBV5-1 with TRBJ1-5; the D gene is perhaps TRBD1, from 5 matching bases. The sequencing sample was made of lymph node tissue. This TCR came from a man over 45 with Merkel cell carcinoma. The DNA is TGCGCCAGCAGTGGGGGGGGAGACAATCAGCCCCAGCATTTT. Its amino acids are CASSGGGDNQPQHF.